What follows describes a single TCR beta chain. Antigen: not known. The PCR made use of 60 Vbeta and 13 Jbeta primers. The data were produced by immunoSEQ multiplex PCR, yet TCRdb's version contains in-frame clones alone and is incomplete. Of around 100,000 clones in the sample, 60% to 80% were seen once. The data were obtained in a study of cytomegalovirus exposure and HLA in healthy donors. Study summary: HLA-typed donors were the source of approximately 80 million unique TCRs, which an early data release held. Broader study findings: Later work found that TCR association rates differed between HLA loci; DRB1 had the most and HLA-C the fewest. Analysis performed later showed TCR beta chains linked to HLA being more clonally expanded than equally common others.

Donors consisted of healthy bone marrow donors. With 0 bases removed from V and 3 bases from J, the gap between germline ends came to 11 bases. CDR1 and CDR2 from the germline V gene are MNHNS and SASEGT. The length of the CDR3 is 15 residues. This rearrangement joins TRBV6-1 to TRBJ1-2; D unclear. The specimen sequenced was PBMCs. This TCR came from a man in his fifties or sixties in good health and CMV-seropositive. The CDR3 nucleotides are TGTGCCAGCAGTGAAGCGAGGGCGGCCTACTATGGCTACACCTTC. It specifies CASSEARAAYYGYTF.